This is a list of T cell receptor beta chains from one sample in a study of T cells in Graves' hyperthyroidism and ophthalmopathy. In TCRdb, the multiplex PCR reads were re-called with MiXCR into one record per CDR3 protein. The sample has about 200,000 distinct CDR3 sequences, around 19% seen once; the top ten hold around 47%. Sequenced material: blood. The receptors were sampled from a man in his forties or fifties with Graves' hyperthyroidism. The conserved cysteine and the conserved F or W are not part of the CDR3 here.

j_gene | v_gene | CDR3aa
TRBJ1-3 | TRBV12-3/TRBV12-4 | ASSSAGFSGNTIY
TRBJ2-2 | TRBV29-1 | SVLLRQGAYTGELF
TRBJ1-1 | TRBV4-3 | ASSPTDSSPEAF
TRBJ2-4 | TRBV15 | ATTGLLGNIQY
TRBJ1-1 | TRBV19 | ASSWTGRRNTEAF
TRBJ2-7 | TRBV30 | AHGGESYEQY
TRBJ1-2 | TRBV7-2 | ASSLLGAGGDGYT
TRBJ2-7 | TRBV28 | ASSRYEQY
TRBJ1-4 | TRBV20-1 | SARQGGEKLF
TRBJ1-2 | TRBV20-1 | SASRGASCGYT
TRBJ2-3 | TRBV9 | ASSPGLAGSTDTQY
TRBJ1-6 | TRBV18 | ASSPSRGARINSPLH
TRBJ1-4 | TRBV7-9 | ASSLGIGTEEKLF
TRBJ2-3 | TRBV28 | ASSTHNSGGSVDTQY
TRBJ2-5 | TRBV28 | ASRPTPGTSGDQETQY
TRBJ1-2 | TRBV20-1 | SARDFQAVQGYT
TRBJ2-7 | TRBV7-2 | ASSLEWKDEQY
TRBJ1-4 | TRBV5-1 | ASTPATDYNEKLF
TRBJ1-2 | TRBV27 | ASSDGGVGYT
TRBJ2-1 | TRBV20-1 | SARKGPGVSYNEQF
TRBJ2-5 | TRBV18 | ASSPPGQETQY
TRBJ2-1 | TRBV6-5 | ASSYEIAGGRNEQF
TRBJ1-5 | TRBV20-1 | SARGMEGNQPQH
TRBJ1-5 | TRBV2 | ASKGDSNQPQH
TRBJ1-5 | TRBV7-9 | ASSFSDQPQH
TRBJ1-1 | TRBV7-9 | ASSFRTTEAF
TRBJ2-1 | TRBV5-1 | ASSPPGQGGEQF
TRBJ2-1 | TRBV6-1 | ASRDPSGGAHEQF
TRBJ1-1 | TRBV20-1 | SARVQGAHNTEAF